What follows describes a single T cell receptor beta chain. Under the authors' procedure: Estimated nucleated cell counts came from reference gene primer amplification. Clones were sequenced by immunoSEQ multiplex PCR, and TCRdb holds only the in-frame ones, with some missing. That table is the source of V, J and clone size, and D and trimming were worked out from the DNA. The sample holds 55,000 to 75,000 clones; 85% to 90% are singletons and the top ten take 8.3%. This entry comes from a study of blood T cell repertoires in COVID-19. V lost 1 base to trimming and J lost 1 base; unmatched junction nucleotides: 0. The germline CDR1 and CDR2 sequences are MGHRA and YSYEKL. The CDR3 sequence is 15 residues long.

This TCR derives from a middle-aged man with active COVID-19. The sample was peripheral blood. The chain carries TRBV4-1 and TRBJ2-2; 7 bases are shared with TRBD2. CDR3 residues: CASSQAGGNTGELFF. The CDR3 bases are TGCGCCAGCAGCCAAGCGGGGGGGAACACCGGGGAGCTGTTTTTT.